This TCR beta chain was captured by sequencing in a study of beta chain features in type 1 diabetes. Study-level points and caveats: VDJ junctions from patients with type 1 diabetes contained fewer insertions and more deletions. Researchers reported that naive, central memory and Treg TCRB repertoires appeared more similar in patients than in healthy donors.

CDR1 is SGDLS, CDR2 YYNGEE, per germline. Trimming took 4 bases from V and 7 from J; bases not matched to a gene: 2. The CDR3 sequence is 13 residues long. This clone was counted only a few times. The antigen is not known. Expressed TCRB transcripts were sequenced because the isolated RNA had all been reverse transcribed beforehand. Assay used: immunoSEQ multiplex PCR; TCRdb lists only in-frame clones, some missing. This table holds hundreds of thousands of clones, about 29% found once. A sort by CD45RO/CCR7/CD25/CD127/CD95/CD27 yielded CD4+ naive, central memory, regulatory and stem cell-like memory cells. Each population that was sorted was more than 95% pure.

V is TRBV9 and J is TRBJ1-2; 12 bases match TRBD1. The sample was naive CD4+ T cells from blood. This TCR was sampled from a man younger than 35 in good health. The CDR3 spells CASSPGQGAGYTF. In DNA, the CDR3 is TGTGCCAGCAGCCCGGGACAGGGGGCTGGCTACACCTTC.